Following are 14 T cell receptor beta chains from one sample sequenced in a study of OX40 agonist ivuxolimab in advanced cancers. Using immunoSEQ multiplex PCR, the repertoire was profiled, and TCRdb retains in-frame clones only, with some absent. There are some 95,000 clones in the sample; roughly 88% occur only once, and approximately 4.2% lies in the top ten. The sequencing used CD4+ or CD8+ T cells sorted from blood, collected in a trial of the OX40 agonist ivuxolimab. These receptors all stem from an adult with an advanced solid tumor such as melanoma, head and neck, liver or kidney cancer.

This chain uses TRBV7-3 with TRBJ1-4, with a tentative D call TRBD1 (5 bases). The CDR3 runs to 17 residues. V was trimmed by 5 bases and J by 3 bases, leaving 19 bases between them. Germline-derived CDR1 and CDR2 are SGHTA and FQGTGA. The CDR3 bases are TGTGCCAGCAGCCGTCAAGCGAGGGGTAGTCCTAATGAAAAACTGTTTTTT. Encoded protein: CASSRQARGSPNEKLFF.

In DNA form, the CDR3 reads TGCGCCAGCAGCATTAACAGGGTGGGTGGCTACACCTTC. This gives the protein CASSINRVGGYTF. The gene calls are TRBV5-1 and TRBJ1-2; TRBD1 might be the D (6 bases). CDR3 length equals 13 residues. From germline, CDR1 is SGHRS and CDR2 YFSETQ. Trimming stripped 4 bases from V and 7 bases from J, with 14 bases between.

The chain has TRBV7-9 and TRBJ2-4, with D perhaps given as TRBD1 or TRBD2 (5 bases each). Trimming stripped 5 bases from V and 5 bases from J, with 10 bases between. The CDR3 contains 13 residues. CDR1 SEHNR and CDR2 FQNEAQ come from the germline V gene (reference sequence). CDR3 region: CASSPGTENIQYF. CDR3 nucleotides: TGTGCCAGCAGCCCCGGGACGGAAAACATTCAGTACTTC.

This rearrangement joins TRBV28 to TRBJ1-3; D remains ambiguous. Germline lookup yields CDR1 MDHEN and CDR2 SYDVKM. The V end lost 4 bases, the J end lost 0 bases, and 16 bases lay between the germline ends. CDR3 length: 17 residues. The CDR3 here is CASSSYGATSSGNTIYF. The CDR3 DNA follows: TGTGCCAGCAGTTCTTATGGAGCCACAAGCTCTGGAAACACCATATATTTT.

This chain joins TRBV5-5 and TRBJ1-5, with D unresolved. Trimming removed 0 bases at V and 8 bases at J, with 12 bases between. The germline gives CDR1 SGHKS, CDR2 YYEKEE (reference sequence). The CDR3 length is 14 residues. The CDR3 loop reads CASSLGGDQKPQHF. DNA for the CDR3: TGTGCCAGCAGCTTGGGCGGGGATCAGAAGCCCCAGCATTTT.

The chain is built from TRBV27 and TRBJ2-7, with D tentatively TRBD1 (5 bases). Trimming shortened V by 3 bases and J by 3 bases, and 18 bases separated the two germline ends. The length of the CDR3 is 16 residues. Germline CDR1 and CDR2: MNHEY and SMNVEV (reference sequence). The CDR3 DNA reads TGTGCCAGCAGTTTCGACTCGCGTAGGGGAAACTACGAGCAGTACTTC. Amino acid sequence: CASSFDSRRGNYEQYF.

The chain links TRBV5-4 to TRBJ2-5; 7 positions match TRBD2. The DNA end is a closer match to TRBJ2-7, so the J assignment may be wrong. The CDR3 consists of 14 residues. CDR1 SGHNT and CDR2 YYREEE come from the germline V gene (reference sequence). DNA for the CDR3: TGTGCCAGCAGTTCGGGACTACATCAGTACGAGCAGTACTTC. Translation: CASSSGLHQYEQYF.

V usage is TRBV7-9 and J usage is TRBJ2-1; D is unclear. Germline lookup yields CDR1 SEHNR and CDR2 FQNEAQ (reference sequence). The V gene lost 2 bases and the J gene lost 5 bases, with 16 bases spanning the gap. This CDR3 comprises 16 residues. The CDR3 is CASSLLGQNIHNEQFF. CDR3 DNA: TGTGCCAGCAGCTTACTTGGGCAGAATATACACAATGAGCAGTTCTTC.

The chain joins TRBV9 to TRBJ2-5, with unresolved D. The tail of the sequence fits TRBJ2-7 better, so the J call may be wrong. Germline CDR1 and CDR2: SGDLS and YYNGEE. The length of the CDR3 is 13 residues. CDR3: CASSVDTTYEQYF. The CDR3 coding sequence is TGTGCCAGCAGCGTAGACACCACCTACGAGCAGTACTTC.

V gene TRBV11-1 combines with J gene TRBJ2-4; TRBD2 might be the D (6 bases). V was clipped by 3 bases and J by 1 base, with 13 bases between them. CDR1 is SGHAT and CDR2 is FQDESV in the germline V gene (reference sequence). This CDR3 contains 16 residues. The CDR3 protein is CASSFGGFSAKNIQYF. The CDR3 DNA sequence: TGTGCCAGCAGCTTTGGGGGGTTTTCGGCCAAAAACATTCAGTACTTC.

The chain's CDR3 is CACRSSYEQYF. The CDR3 bases are TGTGCCTGCAGGAGCTCCTACGAGCAGTACTTC. The J gene is TRBJ2-5, the V gene TRBV30; D uncertain. The J call may be faulty, since TRBJ2-7 better matches the DNA end. CDR1 and CDR2 from the germline V gene are GTSNPN and SVGIG (reference sequence). This CDR3 is built from 11 residues.

V and J are TRBV11-3 and TRBJ2-2; D uncertain. This CDR3 spans 15 amino acids. The V gene's germline CDR1 is SGHNT and CDR2 YENEEA. Trimming removed 1 base from V and 1 base from J, with 7 bases in between. The DNA of the CDR3 is TGTGCCAGCAGCTTAGTTGGTCAGAACACCGGGGAGCTGTTTTTT. Translation: CASSLVGQNTGELFF.

The V and J genes are TRBV4-2 and TRBJ2-1, with D unresolved. The V gene's germline CDR1 is LGHNA and CDR2 YNFKEQ. Trimming took off 4 bases at V and 4 bases at J, with 8 bases between the two ends. The CDR3 has 13 amino acids. In DNA form, the CDR3 reads TGTGCCAGCAGCCTGAGGCCTTACAATGAGCAGTTCTTC. Protein product: CASSLRPYNEQFF.

This rearrangement joins TRBV10-3 to TRBJ2-7; no definite D call. Per germline, CDR1 ENHRY and CDR2 SYGVKD. This CDR3 has 13 residues. Between the trimmed V and J ends, which lost 10 bases and 0 bases, there was a span of 13 bases. Here the CDR3 DNA reads TGTGCCACCACTACCGGGCCCTCCTACGAGCAGTACTTC. Its protein product is CATTTGPSYEQYF.